This T cell receptor (beta chain) stems from a study of technical replicates of blood from a handful of donors. V lost 5 bases and J 4 bases, leaving 14 bases between the germline ends. Germline V lookup: CDR1 ENHRY, CDR2 SYGVKD. CDR3 size: 14 residues. Some clones are missing from TCRdb's copy, which holds only in-frame ones; the method was immunoSEQ multiplex PCR. The sample gives tens of thousands of clones, 92% of which show up once; 0.25% to 0.35% is in the top ten. The rearrangement links TRBV10-3 to TRBJ1-1; possible D gene TRBD1, 5 bases. The source is a human donor in good health. The specimen sequenced was T cells isolated from PBMCs. CDR3 sequence (DNA): TGTGCCATCAGTACTTCAGGGATAAGCACTGAAGCTTTCTTT. It specifies CAISTSGISTEAFF.